This TCR beta chain appears in the sequencing data of a study of CD4 T cells in relation to SARS-CoV-2 and coronaviruses. This clone was counted only a few times. What it binds is not known. General study results and limits: Crossreactive clones expanded significantly less to SARS-CoV-2 than monoreactive clones.

TCRdb's table, derived via immunoSEQ multiplex PCR, lists solely in-frame clones and lacks some. The sample yields just under 20,000 clones, around 78% seen once. The germline V gene encodes CDR1 WNHNN and CDR2 SYGVQD (reference sequence). Between the trimmed V and J ends, which lost 10 bases and 0 bases, there was a span of 12 bases. This CDR3 region has 13 residues. The unexposed donors gave CD4+ T cells in 2011-2018, prior to COVID-19. CD4+ T cells were isolated from the cells after about ten days of culture. What was sequenced was CD4+ T cells from PBMCs, cultured in vitro. The chain has TRBV10-1 and TRBJ2-5; D not resolved. This receptor was identified in a human donor in good health. The CDR3 loop is CATDAIYQETQYF. The CDR3 nucleotides read TGCGCCACGGACGCAATCTACCAAGAGACCCAGTACTTC.